This entry lists 27 T cell receptor beta chains sequenced from one sample in a study of read filtering for tumor transcriptome and immune sequencing. The library was built from roughly 400 ng RNA with molecular barcoded adaptors for alpha/delta and beta/gamma chains. TCRdb ran MiXCR on the reads and lists one entry per CDR3 protein. The sample includes over 15,000 distinct CDR3 sequences, around 21% seen only once; the top ten take nearly 25%. The sequenced material came from a population of CD138-negative cells sorted from bone marrow. All receptors come from a donor aged 40 or older with multiple myeloma.

The chain couples TRBV4-2 to TRBJ2-3; no definite D call. The germline V gene has CDR1 LGHNA and CDR2 YNFKEQ. The V and J ends lost 2 bases and 6 bases respectively, with 15 bases between them. The CDR3 consists of 15 residues. CDR3 DNA sequence: TGTGCCAGCAGCCAACCGGGCCCCTACGCCGATACGCAGTATTTT. This gives the protein CASSQPGPYADTQYF.

The rearrangement links TRBV11-1 to TRBJ1-1; the D gene is possibly TRBD1 (5 bases). Trimming removed 5 bases at V and 1 base at J, with 14 bases between. Germline V gene lookup returns CDR1 SGHAT and CDR2 FQDESV (reference sequence). CDR3 length: 15 residues. Written as DNA, the CDR3 is TGTGCCAGCAGCCCCGGGGCGGGGGAGAACACTGAAGCTTTCTTT. It codes for CASSPGAGENTEAFF. Full variable domain (rest looked up from reference TRBV11-1 and TRBJ1-1): EAEVAQSPRYKITEKSQAVAFWCDPISGHATLYWYRQILGQGPELLVQFQDESVVDDSQLPKDRFSAERLKGVDSTLKIQPAELGDSAMYLCASSPGAGENTEAFFGQGTRLTVV.

This clonotype has at least ten counts. V gene TRBV28 combines with J gene TRBJ1-5; 9 positions match TRBD1. The V and J ends lost 6 bases and 2 bases, in that order; junction bases with no gene match: 2. The CDR3 is made up of 14 amino acids. Germline CDR1 MDHEN, CDR2 SYDVKM. The CDR3 bases are TGTGCCAGCAGGAGGACAGGGGGCAATCAGCCCCAGCATTTT. This translates into CASRRTGGNQPQHF.

This clonotype was recorded many times. The chain couples TRBV28 to TRBJ2-3, with D uncertain. The CDR3 length is 16 residues. Germline V lookup: CDR1 MDHEN, CDR2 SYDVKM. The V gene lost 6 bases and the J gene lost 6 bases, with 22 bases spanning the gap. The CDR3 coding sequence is TGTGCCAGCAGGAACGGTAGGCGCTCGTCTGCGGATACGCAGTATTTT. This codes for CASRNGRRSSADTQYF. Looking up the rest from reference TRBV28 and TRBJ2-3 gives the full variable domain: DVKVTQSSRYLVKRTGEKVFLECVQDMDHENMFWYRQDPGLGLRLIYFSYDVKMKEKGDIPEGYSVSREKKERFSLILESASTNQTSMYLCASRNGRRSSADTQYFGPGTRLTVL.

This clonotype was seen at least ten times. The chain joins TRBV6-5 to TRBJ2-2, with unresolved D. The CDR3 has 14 amino acids. Trimming removed 4 bases at V and 6 bases at J, with 12 bases between. Germline V lookup: CDR1 MNHEY, CDR2 SVGAGI. The CDR3 spells CASSFLTDPGELFF. CDR3 DNA sequence: TGTGCCAGCAGTTTCTTGACCGACCCCGGGGAGCTGTTTTTT.

A word on this clonotype: This may stem from a read error, because a much larger clone lies one nucleotide away. The V and J genes are TRBV20-1 and TRBJ2-3; 7 bases align to TRBD2. Germline trimming cut 6 bases from V and 8 bases from J; bases unmatched to any gene: 23. This CDR3 region has 17 residues. CDR1 and CDR2 (germline): DFQATT, SNEGSKA (reference sequence). CDR3 bases: TGCAGTGCCCCCCCCCGCGGGGGAGCTGGGTTCGAAGGTACGCAGTATTTT. Its protein is CSAPPRGGAGFEGTQYF.

This clonotype was detected ten times or more. The rearrangement links TRBV20-1 to TRBJ1-5; D gene uncertain. Trimming cost V 6 bases and J 2 bases, with 17 bases left between them. The CDR3 is made up of 15 amino acids. Germline CDR1 is DFQATT and CDR2 is SNEGSKA (reference sequence). The DNA for the CDR3 is TGCAGTGCCACGCATCCGGGCCTGGGCAATCAGCCCCAGCATTTT. It is translated as CSATHPGLGNQPQHF.

This clonotype was counted at least ten times. V usage is TRBV9 and J usage is TRBJ1-1; TRBD1 aligns across 7 bases. From germline, CDR1 is SGDLS and CDR2 YYNGEE. J gave up 0 bases and V 0 bases, and 2 bases lay outside the gene matches. The CDR3 is 15 amino acids. The CDR3 DNA sequence: TGTGCCAGCAGCGTAGCGGGACAGATGAACACTGAAGCTTTCTTT. Encoded protein: CASSVAGQMNTEAFF.

The gene calls are TRBV10-2 and TRBJ1-5; D ambiguous. The V end was cut by 3 bases, the J end by 5 bases, with 14 bases between. CDR1 WSHSY and CDR2 SAAADI come from the germline V gene. This CDR3 has 15 amino acids. In DNA form, the CDR3 reads TGCGCCAGCAGTGACCCCGAACAGAGAGATCAGCCCCAGCATTTT. The encoded protein is CASSDPEQRDQPQHF.

This clonotype was counted at least ten times. CDR3 coding DNA: TGCAGCGTTCGTGGGGGACAGGGGAAGGGCACTGAAGCTTTCTTT. It encodes CSVRGGQGKGTEAFF. This rearrangement joins TRBV29-1 to TRBJ1-1; TRBD1 aligns across 10 bases. Unmatched junction bases numbered 10, after V lost 5 bases and J lost 4 bases. CDR3 length: 15 residues. The germline CDR1 and CDR2 sequences are SQVTM and ANQGSEA.

This clonotype was seen ten or more times. The J gene is TRBJ1-5, the V gene TRBV2, with 8 bases that match TRBD1. Germline trimming cut 10 bases from V and 6 bases from J; bases unmatched to any gene: 8. CDR3 size: 13 residues. The germline gives CDR1 SNHLY, CDR2 FYNNEI. The CDR3 nucleotides read TGTGCCACGTCAGGGGGCTGGAGTCAGCCCCAGCATTTT. Translated: CATSGGWSQPQHF. The variable domain in full, completed from reference TRBV2 and TRBJ1-5, reads EPEVTQTPSHQVTQMGQEVILRCVPISNHLYFYWYRQILGQKVEFLVSFYNNEISEKSEIFDDQFSVERPDGSNFTLKIRSTKLEDSAMYFCATSGGWSQPQHFGDGTRLSIL.

The chain uses TRBV6-2 or TRBV6-3 and TRBJ2-6, with TRBD2 identical over 8 bases. Germline V gene sequence: CDR1 MNHEY, CDR2 SVGEGT. The CDR3 spans 15 residues. The junction had 8 bases not matched to a gene; V was cut back by 10 bases and J by 3 bases. This CDR3 is CATAGGPIGANVLTF. The CDR3 DNA is TGTGCCACCGCGGGGGGCCCAATTGGGGCCAACGTCCTGACTTTC.

This clonotype ranks as medium-sized. The chain uses TRBV29-1 and TRBJ1-2, with 7 positions matching TRBD1. The CDR3 has 14 amino acids. Germline loops: CDR1 SQVTM, CDR2 ANQGSEA. Losses at the gene ends were 2 bases for V and 8 bases for J; bases not matched to a gene: 11. CDR3 DNA: TGCAGCGTTGAACCCCCGGGACAGCCGTGGGGCTACACCTTC. Amino acid sequence: CSVEPPGQPWGYTF.

This clonotype was detected many times. V and J are TRBV6-2 or TRBV6-3 and TRBJ2-5; D call uncertain. Trimming took off 2 bases at V and 4 bases at J, with 2 bases between the two ends. In germline, CDR1 is MNHEY, CDR2 SVGEGT. The CDR3 extends over 11 amino acids. The CDR3 DNA follows: TGTGCCAGCAGTTACGGAGAGACCCAGTACTTC. It encodes CASSYGETQYF.

This clonotype was seen ten or more times. V is TRBV12-3 or TRBV12-4 and J is TRBJ2-1, with 8 bases identical to TRBD2. J lost 4 bases, V lost 7 bases, and 12 bases had no gene match. The CDR3 has 16 residues. CDR3 in DNA: TGTGCCAGCACTGGGGTAAAGCGGGAGACATACAATGAGCAGTTCTTC. Translated: CASTGVKRETYNEQFF.

This clonotype came up many times. The rearrangement links TRBV20-1 to TRBJ2-7, with D maybe TRBD1 (6 bases). Trimming removed 4 bases at V and 2 bases at J, with 15 bases between. The CDR3 is 14 amino acids. Germline CDR1 DFQATT, CDR2 SNEGSKA (reference sequence). This chain's CDR3 is CSATPGTRTYEQYF. CDR3 in DNA: TGCAGTGCTACCCCCGGGACACGCACCTACGAGCAGTACTTC.

This clonotype showed up many times. V and J are TRBV14 and TRBJ1-4; 10 bases line up with TRBD1. Trimming removed 5 bases from V and 10 bases from J; junction bases left unmatched: 10. The CDR3 spans 15 residues. In germline, CDR1 is SGHDN, CDR2 FVKESK. The CDR3 DNA reads TGTGCCAGCAGCAGATTGGGGACAGGGGATGGAAAACTGTTTTTT. This sequence encodes CASSRLGTGDGKLFF.

The V and J genes are TRBV7-2 and TRBJ2-5; TRBD2 is a possible D gene (6 bases). The CDR3 is 14 amino acids. Between the trimmed V and J ends, which lost 4 bases and 11 bases, there was a span of 20 bases. The germline gives CDR1 SGHTA, CDR2 FQGNSA. CDR3 residues: CASSSGTGGEKQYF. CDR3 nucleotide sequence: TGTGCCAGCAGCTCCGGGACTGGGGGAGAGAAACAGTACTTC.

This chain links TRBV29-1 with TRBJ2-7; a weak D match, TRBD2 (6 bases). Trimming took off 4 bases at V and 2 bases at J, with 12 bases between the two ends. Germline V lookup: CDR1 SQVTM, CDR2 ANQGSEA. The CDR3 consists of 13 residues. The CDR3 sequence: CSVVTGVTYEQYF. Written as DNA, the CDR3 is TGCAGCGTTGTCACGGGAGTAACCTACGAGCAGTACTTC.

This clonotype is medium-sized by share. The rearrangement uses TRBV28 and TRBJ2-1; a weak D match, TRBD2 (6 bases). The CDR3 totals 13 residues. CDR1 and CDR2 from the germline V gene are MDHEN and SYDVKM. Trimming left V 8 bases short and J 7 bases short, with 15 bases between. This chain's CDR3 is CASVGGVRNEQFF. The CDR3 region has the DNA TGTGCCAGCGTCGGGGGAGTGAGGAATGAGCAGTTCTTC.

This chain links TRBV29-1 with TRBJ1-5; perhaps TRBD1 as D (5 bases). CDR1 is SQVTM and CDR2 is ANQGSEA in the germline V gene. Deletions cut 6 bases from V and 2 bases from J, with 17 bases between. CDR3 size: 15 residues. The CDR3 sequence: CSVGEGRERNQPQHF. CDR3 sequence (DNA): TGCAGCGTGGGTGAGGGCAGGGAACGCAATCAGCCCCAGCATTTT.

The rearrangement uses TRBV20-1 and TRBJ2-1, with TRBD2 matching over 7 bases. There are 13 residues in the CDR3. From germline, CDR1 is DFQATT and CDR2 SNEGSKA (reference sequence). V lost 3 bases, J lost 8 bases, and 7 bases stayed unmatched. CDR3 sequence reads: CSASGRSRDEQFF. For the CDR3, the DNA is TGCAGTGCTAGCGGGAGGTCGAGGGATGAGCAGTTCTTC.

V usage is TRBV6-6 and J usage is TRBJ2-7; TRBD1 agrees at 7 bases. V dropped 8 bases and J dropped 4; count of bases not matched to a gene: 14. The germline V gene has CDR1 MNHNY and CDR2 SVGAGI (reference sequence). The CDR3 covers 15 residues. The CDR3 DNA sequence: TGTGCCAGCTACCAGACCGGGACAGACGTGTACGAGCAGTACTTC. Its protein product is CASYQTGTDVYEQYF.

This clonotype has more than one count but fewer than ten. V and J are TRBV28 and TRBJ1-5, with D unresolved. Germline CDR1 and CDR2: MDHEN and SYDVKM. V gave up 5 bases and J gave up 7 bases, with 18 bases separating them. The CDR3 covers 15 residues. For the CDR3, the DNA is TGTGCCAGCAGTCCCCCTTCAGGCTTGGGGCAGCCCCAGCATTTT. Residues: CASSPPSGLGQPQHF.

The chain employs TRBV7-6 and TRBJ2-5, with D tentatively TRBD1 or TRBD2 (5 bases each). CDR3 length equals 13 residues. CDR1 and CDR2 from the germline V gene are SGHVS and FNYEAQ. With 5 bases removed from V and 2 bases from J, the gap between germline ends came to 9 bases. CDR3 residues: CASSRGRQETQYF. DNA of the CDR3: TGTGCCAGCAGCCGGGGACGGCAAGAGACCCAGTACTTC. Using reference TRBV7-6 and TRBJ2-5 for the parts outside the CDR3, the full variable domain is GAGVSQSPRYKVTKRGQDVALRCDPISGHVSLYWYRQALGQGPEFLTYFNYEAQQDKSGLPNDRFSAERPEGSISTLTIQRTEQRDSAMYRCASSRGRQETQYFGPGTRLLVL.

As to this clonotype: This may be a read error: a much more frequent sequence differs by one nucleotide. The V call is TRBV18, the J call TRBJ2-5; tentative D call: TRBD2 (5 bases). The ends were cut back, 3 bases at V and 4 bases at J, with 15 bases in the middle. In germline, CDR1 is KGHSH, CDR2 LQKENI. The CDR3 runs to 15 residues. The CDR3 region has the DNA TGTGCCAGCTCACCCGACGGAGGAATCCGAGAGACCCAGTACTTC. Protein product: CASSPDGGIRETQYF.

This rearrangement joins TRBV12-3 or TRBV12-4 to TRBJ1-5, with a weak D call TRBD1 (5 bases). The CDR3 sequence is 15 residues long. Trimming shortened V by 4 bases and J by 5 bases, and 15 bases separated the two germline ends. The DNA of the CDR3 is TGTGCCAGCAGTTCAGACGGGACGCTTTATCAGCCCCAGCATTTT. Translating it yields CASSSDGTLYQPQHF.